The 29 T cell receptor beta chains below all came from one sample that was sequenced in a study of CD8+CD57+ T cells in acquired aplastic anemia (dated by TCRdb to between 2017 and 2018). The sequencer was an Illumina HiSeq 2000. TCR beta VDJ combination and CDR3 sequence profiling used genomic DNA as the template. The raw public data were reprocessed by TCRdb itself: fastp quality trimming at Q25, MiXCR clonotype calling, in-frame beta chains only. Each CDR3 protein gets just one entry, which takes the most common genes and DNA from the rows behind it. Recorded for this sample are just over 200,000 distinct CDR3 sequences; 55% to 65% of them occurred a single time. Around 58% of the sample goes to the ten largest clones. Expansion of CD8+CD57+ cells had been shown by flow cytometry in the patients chosen for sequencing. What was sequenced was sorted CD4+, CD8+, or CD8+CD57+ T cells (not recorded which) from PBMCs. The source of these receptors is a human donor with aplastic anemia.

The chain has TRBV7-8 and TRBJ1-1; D perhaps matches TRBD1 (5 bases). The CDR3 spans 16 residues. CDR1 SGHVS and CDR2 FQNEAQ come from the germline V gene. V gave up 3 bases and J gave up 1 base, with 15 bases separating them. Here the CDR3 reads CASSLGSGYTNTEAFF. CDR3 nucleotide sequence: TGTGCCAGCAGCTTGGGGTCAGGGTATACGAACACTGAAGCTTTCTTT.

This clonotype came up many times. V usage is TRBV5-5 and J usage is TRBJ2-1; 10 bases fit TRBD1. This CDR3 spans 15 amino acids. V trimming: 3 bases; J trimming: 10 bases; junction bases outside the gene matches: 10. Germline V gives CDR1 SGHKS, CDR2 YYEKEE (reference sequence). The CDR3 here is CASSSGTGVFAEQFF. As DNA, the CDR3 is TGTGCCAGCAGCTCCGGGACAGGGGTTTTTGCGGAGCAGTTCTTC. The whole variable domain, filled in from reference TRBV5-5 and TRBJ2-1, reads DAGVTQSPTHLIKTRGQQVTLRCSPISGHKSVSWYQQVLGQGPQFIFQYYEKEERGRGNFPDRFSARQFPNYSSELNVNALLLGDSALYLCASSSGTGVFAEQFFGPGTRLTVL.

The chain recombines TRBV7-2 with TRBJ2-7; 14 positions agree with TRBD2. CDR1 SGHTA and CDR2 FQGNSA come from the germline V gene. J lost 1 base, V lost 6 bases, and 2 bases had no gene match. The CDR3 length is 15 residues. CDR3 bases: TGTGCCAGCAGGGGGACTAGCGGGAGATCCTACGAGCAGTACTTC. Translation gives CASRGTSGRSYEQYF.

V gene TRBV12-3 or TRBV12-4 combines with J gene TRBJ2-5; 13 bases agree with TRBD2. The V gene end was trimmed by 6 bases and the J gene end by 5 bases; junction bases not matched to a gene: 6. The CDR3 consists of 15 residues. CDR3 residues: CASRPRLAGGETQYF. The CDR3 nucleotides are TGTGCCAGCAGACCCCGACTAGCGGGAGGCGAGACCCAGTACTTC.

CDR3: CATSREGVGGYEQYF. CDR3 nucleotides: TGTGCCACCAGCAGAGAAGGGGTCGGTGGGTACGAGCAGTACTTC. The chain couples TRBV15 to TRBJ2-7; TRBD1 is a possible D gene (5 bases). With 0 bases removed from V and 4 bases from J, the gap between germline ends came to 13 bases. Germline CDR1 reads LNHNV; CDR2 reads YYDKDF (reference sequence). This CDR3 contains 15 residues.

A remark on this clonotype: Germline is not matched at one junction end, which may reflect a read error. The J gene is TRBJ2-3, the V gene TRBV7-9; D may be TRBD1 (6 bases). Germline V gene sequence: CDR1 SEHNR, CDR2 FQNEAQ (reference sequence). This CDR3 is built from 10 residues. The CDR3: CASSIRDTDF. CDR3 nucleotides: TGTGCCAGCAGCATACGGGACACGGATTTT.

The rearrangement links TRBV7-9 to TRBJ2-2; D not certain. V lost 6 bases to trimming and J lost 3 bases, with 8 bases between them. This CDR3 is 13 amino acids long. Per the germline V gene, CDR1 is SEHNR and CDR2 is FQNEAQ (reference sequence). The CDR3 loop reads CASSLPDTGELFF. Here the CDR3 DNA reads TGTGCCAGCAGTTTACCGGACACCGGGGAGCTGTTTTTT.

This clonotype appeared a few times. V gene TRBV20-1 combines with J gene TRBJ2-7; D not resolved. This CDR3 has 14 residues. Per germline, CDR1 DFQATT and CDR2 SNEGSKA (reference sequence). The V end lost 1 base, the J end lost 3 bases, and 13 bases lay between the germline ends. The CDR3 loop is CSARAHKGNYEQYF. DNA for the CDR3: TGCAGTGCTAGAGCTCACAAGGGAAACTACGAGCAGTACTTC.

The V call is TRBV5-6, the J call TRBJ2-7; possible D gene TRBD2, 5 bases. The CDR3 sequence is 14 residues long. V was cut by 3 bases and J by 3 bases, with 13 bases left in between. Germline CDR1 SGHDT, CDR2 YYEEEE. The CDR3 nucleotides are TGTGCCAGCAGCTCCGGGAACTCCTACTACGAGCAGTACTTC. Amino acid sequence: CASSSGNSYYEQYF.

The CDR3 loop reads CATSDFAQGKNNEQFF. Here the CDR3 DNA reads TGTGCCACCAGTGATTTTGCCCAGGGGAAGAACAATGAGCAGTTCTTC. J is TRBJ2-1 and V is TRBV24-1; perhaps TRBD1 as D (6 bases). Germline CDR1 reads KGHDR; CDR2 reads SFDVKD. The V and J ends lost 1 base and 5 bases respectively, with 14 bases between them. The CDR3 runs to 16 residues.

In this sample, this clonotype turned up many times. The V gene is TRBV5-1, the J gene TRBJ2-7; D is unresolved. The germline gives CDR1 SGHRS, CDR2 YFSETQ. Trimming took 0 bases from V and 5 from J, leaving 15 bases between them. The CDR3 is made up of 15 amino acids. The CDR3, as DNA: TGCGCCAGCAGCTTGGGGACCACAAGCGCGGACGAGCAGTACTTC. Protein product: CASSLGTTSADEQYF.

This sequence joins TRBV6-6 and TRBJ2-5, with no clear D. CDR1 and CDR2 from the germline V gene are MNHNY and SVGAGI (reference sequence). Trimming took off 8 bases at V and 7 bases at J, with 29 bases between the two ends. The CDR3 has 17 amino acids. The CDR3 coding sequence is TGTGCCAGCTCCCCCCGACCGAAGGACGGACCCCCGTGGACCCAGTACTTC. It codes for CASSPRPKDGPPWTQYF.

The chain links TRBV19 to TRBJ2-1; 7 positions agree with TRBD2. V was clipped by 10 bases and J by 7 bases; unmatched bases: 4. The germline V gene has CDR1 LNHDA and CDR2 SQIVND (reference sequence). This CDR3 region has 11 residues. The CDR3 region has the DNA TGTGCCACTAACGGGGGGAATGAGCAGTTCTTC. Encoded protein: CATNGGNEQFF.

The V and J genes are TRBV7-3 and TRBJ2-1, with D possibly being TRBD1 or TRBD2 (5 bases each). CDR3 length: 14 amino acids. V lost 6 bases, J lost 4 bases, and 13 bases lay in between. In germline, CDR1 is SGHTA, CDR2 FQGTGA. The CDR3 spells CASRTGTGYNEQFF. The CDR3 DNA reads TGTGCCAGCAGGACCGGGACCGGGTACAATGAGCAGTTCTTC.

J is TRBJ2-7 and V is TRBV12-3 or TRBV12-4; TRBD1 matches at 11 bases. The CDR3 has 18 amino acids. The V segment lost 2 bases and the J segment 2 bases; nucleotides outside the gene matches: 11. The CDR3: CASSLPRTGGFLAYEQYF. Written as DNA, the CDR3 is TGTGCCAGCAGTTTACCTAGGACAGGGGGCTTTTTGGCCTACGAGCAGTACTTC.

V and J are TRBV20-1 and TRBJ1-5; 8 bases line up with TRBD1. The CDR3 contains 13 residues. CDR1 is DFQATT and CDR2 is SNEGSKA in the germline V gene (reference sequence). J lost 5 bases, V lost 6 bases, and 6 bases had no gene match. CDR3 DNA sequence: TGCAGTGCGACCGGACAGGGAGATCAGCCCCAGCATTTT. Protein sequence: CSATGQGDQPQHF.

This clonotype was seen once. This rearrangement joins TRBV19 to TRBJ2-3, with TRBD2 matching 13 bases. In germline, CDR1 is LNHDA, CDR2 SQIVND (reference sequence). CDR3 size: 16 residues. The J segment lost 4 bases and the V segment lost 5 bases, leaving 6 bases of the junction unmatched. The CDR3 nucleotides are TGTGCCAGTAGTTTCATGACTAGCGGGGGGTCAGATACGCAGTATTTT. Encoded protein: CASSFMTSGGSDTQYF. The full variable domain, in which reference TRBV19 and TRBJ2-3 provide the parts outside the CDR3, is DGGITQSPKYLFRKEGQNVTLSCEQNLNHDAMYWYRQDPGQGLRLIYYSQIVNDFQKGDIAEGYSVSREKKESFPLTVTSAQKNPTAFYLCASSFMTSGGSDTQYFGPGTRLTVL.

J is TRBJ1-5 and V is TRBV9; D is ambiguous. This CDR3 contains 13 residues. Trimming took 1 base from V and 5 from J, leaving 7 bases between them. Germline V gene lookup returns CDR1 SGDLS and CDR2 YYNGEE. CDR3 DNA sequence: TGTGCCAGCAGCGTAAGTGGGGATCAGCCCCAGCATTTT. Translated: CASSVSGDQPQHF.

As concerns this clonotype: No conserved phenylalanine or tryptophan ends this CDR3, so it is likely a read error. The chain links TRBV12-3 or TRBV12-4 to TRBJ1-2; D possibly corresponds to TRBD1 (5 bases). The CDR3 is made up of 13 amino acids. Trimming took off 3 bases at V and 2 bases at J, with 7 bases between the two ends. The CDR3 loop reads CASSLGQNYGYTS. The CDR3 DNA reads as TGTGCCAGCAGTTTGGGGCAGAACTATGGCTACACCTCC.

As concerns this clonotype: One end of the junction is discordant with germline, which a read error may explain. This chain joins TRBV5-1 and TRBJ1-6; tentatively, D is TRBD1 (6 bases). Germline V gene data show CDR1 as SGHRS and CDR2 as YFSETQ. The CDR3 consists of 15 residues. CDR3 sequence: CASSLTGPDNSPPHF. The CDR3, as DNA: TGCGCCAGCAGCTTGACAGGGCCCGATAATTCACCCCCCCACTTT.

The gene calls are TRBV19 and TRBJ1-3; no clear D. Trimming stripped 3 bases from V and 4 bases from J, with 10 bases between. CDR1 and CDR2 from the germline V gene are LNHDA and SQIVND (reference sequence). The CDR3 consists of 14 residues. CDR3 DNA: TGTGCCAGTAGTATCAGTGTGGCGGGAAACACCATATATTTT. Residues: CASSISVAGNTIYF. Full variable domain (missing parts from reference TRBV19 and TRBJ1-3): DGGITQSPKYLFRKEGQNVTLSCEQNLNHDAMYWYRQDPGQGLRLIYYSQIVNDFQKGDIAEGYSVSREKKESFPLTVTSAQKNPTAFYLCASSISVAGNTIYFGEGSWLTVV.

This rearrangement joins TRBV7-9 to TRBJ1-1; weak D call: TRBD1 (5 bases). CDR3 length: 13 residues. Looked up from germline, CDR1 is SEHNR and CDR2 is FQNEAQ (reference sequence). V lost 5 bases to trimming and J lost 1 base, with 8 bases between them. The CDR3, as DNA: TGTGCCAGCAGCACGACAGAGAACACTGAAGCTTTCTTT. Translating it yields CASSTTENTEAFF.

The chain has TRBV14 and TRBJ2-2, with D unclear. Trimming took 3 bases from V and 4 from J, leaving 3 bases between them. The CDR3 length is 12 residues. CDR1 and CDR2 from the germline V gene are SGHDN and FVKESK. CDR3 in amino acids: CASSHPTGELFF. As DNA, the CDR3 is TGTGCCAGCAGCCATCCCACCGGGGAGCTGTTTTTT.

DNA for the CDR3: TGCGCCAGCAGCTTGGGGGTCTGGGACAGAGATAATTCACCCCTCCACTTT. Residues: CASSLGVWDRDNSPLHF. The chain carries TRBV5-1 and TRBJ1-6; TRBD1 agrees at 7 bases. This CDR3 is 17 amino acids long. Germline V lookup: CDR1 SGHRS, CDR2 YFSETQ. Unmatched junction bases numbered 8, after V lost 0 bases and J lost 5 bases.

This rearrangement joins TRBV9 to TRBJ2-2, with D maybe TRBD2 (5 bases). Germline V gene lookup returns CDR1 SGDLS and CDR2 YYNGEE. The CDR3 consists of 14 residues. Trimming took 4 bases from V and 1 from J, leaving 8 bases between them. The DNA of the CDR3 is TGTGCCAGCAGCCCCGGAGGGAACACCGGGGAGCTGTTTTTT. Amino acids: CASSPGGNTGELFF.

This chain connects TRBV19 to TRBJ1-1, with D possibly matching TRBD1 (6 bases). Per the germline V gene, CDR1 is LNHDA and CDR2 is SQIVND (reference sequence). V was clipped by 4 bases and J by 1 base, with 22 bases between them. The CDR3 extends over 18 amino acids. Written as DNA, the CDR3 is TGTGCCAGTAGTAAGGTGGGAGGGTTGGGGGCTTCGAACACTGAAGCTTTCTTT. Residues: CASSKVGGLGASNTEAFF.

This clonotype was seen once. The chain is built from TRBV5-1 and TRBJ2-7; D is unclear. Germline V gene lookup returns CDR1 SGHRS and CDR2 YFSETQ. V lost 0 bases, J lost 1 base, and 11 bases lay in between. This CDR3 contains 15 residues. CDR3 region: CASSLDSSNSYEQYF. The CDR3 DNA reads TGCGCCAGCAGCTTGGATTCCAGTAATTCCTACGAGCAGTACTTC. The full variable domain, with the rest looked up from reference TRBV5-1 and TRBJ2-7, is KAGVTQTPRYLIKTRGQQVTLSCSPISGHRSVSWYQQTPGQGLQFLFEYFSETQRNKGNFPGRFSGRQFSNSRSEMNVSTLELGDSALYLCASSLDSSNSYEQYFGPGTRLTVT.

This clonotype has more than one count but fewer than ten. The CDR3 loop reads CSARALLPGQGGETQYF. The CDR3 nucleotides are TGCAGTGCTAGAGCTCTACTCCCGGGACAGGGAGGAGAGACCCAGTACTTC. This chain connects TRBV20-1 to TRBJ2-5, with 9 bases identical to TRBD1. The J segment lost 4 bases and the V segment lost 1 base, leaving 13 bases of the junction unmatched. Germline V gene lookup returns CDR1 DFQATT and CDR2 SNEGSKA (reference sequence). The CDR3 totals 17 residues.

This clonotype was seen a single time. The CDR3 protein is CASSSGTGAVRGTETQYF. Here the CDR3 DNA reads TGTGCCAGCAGCTCAGGGACAGGGGCAGTGCGGGGAACAGAGACCCAGTACTTC. This chain connects TRBV7-6 to TRBJ2-5, with 10 positions matching TRBD1. In germline, CDR1 is SGHVS, CDR2 FNYEAQ. The CDR3 runs to 18 residues. With V trimmed by 4 bases and J by 4 bases, 15 bases remained unmatched.